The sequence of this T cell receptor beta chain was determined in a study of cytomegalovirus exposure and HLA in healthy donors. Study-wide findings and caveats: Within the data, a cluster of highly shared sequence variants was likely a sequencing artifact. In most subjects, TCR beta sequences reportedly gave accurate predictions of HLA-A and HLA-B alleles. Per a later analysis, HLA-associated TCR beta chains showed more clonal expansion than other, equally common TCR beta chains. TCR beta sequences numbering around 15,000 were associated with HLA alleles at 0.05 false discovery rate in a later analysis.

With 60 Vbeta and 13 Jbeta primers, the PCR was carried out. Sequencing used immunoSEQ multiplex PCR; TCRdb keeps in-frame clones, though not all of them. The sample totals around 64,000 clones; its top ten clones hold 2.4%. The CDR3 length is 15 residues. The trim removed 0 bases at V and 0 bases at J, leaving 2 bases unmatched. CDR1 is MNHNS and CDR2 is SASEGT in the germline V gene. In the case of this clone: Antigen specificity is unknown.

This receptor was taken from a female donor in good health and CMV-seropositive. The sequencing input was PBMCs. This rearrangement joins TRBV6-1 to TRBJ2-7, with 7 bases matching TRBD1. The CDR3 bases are TGTGCCAGCAGTGAAGCACAGGGGAGCTCCTACGAGCAGTACTTC. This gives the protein CASSEAQGSSYEQYF.